Listed below are T cell receptor beta chains from one sample, sequenced in a study of CD8+ T cells in alopecia areata. Measured with immunoSEQ multiplex PCR; TCRdb has only the in-frame clones, and not every one. The sample holds 200,000 or so clones, around 50% seen once. The sequenced material came from CD8+ T cells sorted from blood. The receptors here all came from a human donor in good health. Each CDR3 is given with its conserved first and last residue. The order of the fields is V gene, CDR3 length, J gene, D gene, clone size, CDR3 protein, CDR3 DNA. A D gene is named only where the DNA matches it firmly. Clone size appears in some rows only: once, few, many, or a class for an expanded clone.

>TRBV15|15|TRBJ2-7|.|.
CATSSRQGLAYEQYF
TGTGCCACCAGCAGTCGTCAGGGCTTAGCCTACGAGCAGTACTTC
>TRBV23-1|20|TRBJ1-2|.|few
CASTDFICSGASLKLYGYTF
TGCGCCAGCACTGACTTCATATGCTCGGGGGCCTCCCTTAAACTTTATGGCTACACCTTC
>TRBV25-1|14|TRBJ2-2|.|.
CASSELGGTGELFF
TGTGCCAGCAGTGAATTAGGGGGCACCGGGGAGCTGTTTTTT
>TRBV5-1|11|TRBJ2-1|.|.
CASSFSNEQFF
TGCGCCAGCAGCTTCTCGAATGAGCAGTTCTTC
>TRBV4-1|14|TRBJ2-7|.|.
CASSQDDGSYEQYF
TGCGCCAGCAGCCAAGATGACGGATCCTACGAGCAGTACTTC
>TRBV11-2|12|TRBJ2-5|.|once
CASSLDQGTQYF
TGTGCCAGCAGCTTAGATCAAGGAACCCAGTACTTC
>TRBV9|15|TRBJ1-2|TRBD1|.
CASSVLDRGVYGYTF
TGTGCCAGCAGCGTCCTGGACAGGGGTGTCTATGGCTACACCTTC
>TRBV6-5|14|TRBJ2-3|TRBD1|few
CASSGTGGADTQYF
TGTGCCAGCAGTGGGACAGGGGGCGCAGATACGCAGTATTTT
>TRBV5-1|16|TRBJ1-1|TRBD1|.
CASSPDGQGPNTEAFF
TGCGCCAGCAGCCCCGACGGACAGGGGCCAAACACTGAAGCTTTCTTT
>TRBV9|13|TRBJ2-3|.|.
CASSVGAGDTQYF
TGTGCCAGCAGCGTAGGTGCGGGAGATACGCAGTATTTT
>TRBV19|14|TRBJ2-2|.|.
CAAKPTSATGELFF
TGTGCAGCCAAACCCACCTCCGCGACCGGGGAGCTGTTTTTT
>TRBV19|14|TRBJ1-1|.|.
CASFNSPPETEAFF
TGTGCCAGTTTCAATTCGCCCCCAGAGACTGAAGCTTTCTTT
>TRBV7-9|14|TRBJ2-5|TRBD1|.
CASSSTGGGETQYF
TGTGCCAGCAGCTCGACAGGGGGCGGAGAGACCCAGTACTTC
>TRBV2|13|TRBJ1-2|.|few
CASSERTLYGYTF
TGTGCCAGCAGTGAAAGGACACTGTATGGCTACACCTTC
>TRBV29-1|16|TRBJ2-2|TRBD2|once
CSVVLAGGPNTGELFF
TGCAGCGTCGTACTAGCGGGGGGGCCCAACACCGGGGAGCTGTTTTTT
>TRBV13|15|TRBJ1-1|TRBD1|.
CASSLGTGVGTEAFF
TGTGCCAGCAGCTTAGGGACAGGGGTGGGAACTGAAGCTTTCTTT
>TRBV7-9|14|TRBJ2-3|TRBD2|few
CASSPGLAADTQYF
TGTGCCAGCAGCCCGGGACTAGCAGCAGATACGCAGTATTTT
>TRBV14|14|TRBJ2-7|TRBD1|few
CASSQGRGSWEQYF
TGTGCCAGCAGCCAAGGCAGGGGGAGCTGGGAGCAGTACTTC